This T cell receptor beta chain was retrieved from a study of blood T cell repertoires in COVID-19. The germline V gene encodes CDR1 KGHDR and CDR2 SFDVKD. V gave up 2 bases and J gave up 7 bases, with 7 bases separating them. This CDR3 comprises 12 residues. Sequencing used immunoSEQ multiplex PCR; TCRdb keeps in-frame clones, though not all of them. Counted here are 310,000 or so clones, around 86% occurring once; the ten biggest clones make up under 11%. The receptor comes from a woman aged 18-29 years who had recovered from COVID-19. The rearrangement joins TRBV24-1 to TRBJ1-2; D is possibly TRBD1 (5 bases). The material sequenced was PBMCs or T cells enriched from blood (not recorded which). CDR3 nucleotides: TGTGCCACCAGTGATTGGCAGGGTGGCTACACCTTC. Translated: CATSDWQGGYTF.